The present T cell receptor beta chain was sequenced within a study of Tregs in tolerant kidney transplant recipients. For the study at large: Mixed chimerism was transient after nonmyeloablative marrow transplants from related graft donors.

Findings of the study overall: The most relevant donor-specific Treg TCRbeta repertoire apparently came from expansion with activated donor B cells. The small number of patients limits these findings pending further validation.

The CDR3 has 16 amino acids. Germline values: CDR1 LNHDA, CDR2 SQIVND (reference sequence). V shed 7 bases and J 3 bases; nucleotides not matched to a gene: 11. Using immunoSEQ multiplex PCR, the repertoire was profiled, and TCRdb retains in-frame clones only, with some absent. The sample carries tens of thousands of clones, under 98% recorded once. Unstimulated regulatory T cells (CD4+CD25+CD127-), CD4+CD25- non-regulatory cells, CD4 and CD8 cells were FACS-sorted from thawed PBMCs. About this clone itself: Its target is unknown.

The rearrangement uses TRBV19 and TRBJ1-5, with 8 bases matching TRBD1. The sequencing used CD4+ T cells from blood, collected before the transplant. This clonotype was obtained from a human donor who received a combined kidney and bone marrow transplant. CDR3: CASKPRQGNDNQPQHF. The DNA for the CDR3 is TGTGCCAGTAAACCACGACAGGGGAACGACAATCAGCCCCAGCATTTT.